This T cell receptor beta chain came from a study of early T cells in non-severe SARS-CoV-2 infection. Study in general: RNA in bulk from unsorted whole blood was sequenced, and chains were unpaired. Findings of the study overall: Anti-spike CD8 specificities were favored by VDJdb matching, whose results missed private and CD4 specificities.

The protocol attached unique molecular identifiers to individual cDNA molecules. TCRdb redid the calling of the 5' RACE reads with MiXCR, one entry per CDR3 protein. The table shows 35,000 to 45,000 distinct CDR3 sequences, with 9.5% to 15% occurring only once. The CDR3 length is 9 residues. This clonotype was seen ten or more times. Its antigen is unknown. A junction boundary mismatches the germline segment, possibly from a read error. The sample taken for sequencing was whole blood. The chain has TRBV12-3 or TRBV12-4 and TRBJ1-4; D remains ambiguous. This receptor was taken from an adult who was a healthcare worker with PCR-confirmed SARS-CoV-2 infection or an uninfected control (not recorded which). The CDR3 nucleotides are TGTGCCAGCAGCGGGAGGACCCGGTTT. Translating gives CASSGRTRF.